What follows is one T cell receptor (beta chain) and its context. Some clones are missing from TCRdb's copy, which holds only in-frame ones; the method was immunoSEQ multiplex PCR. The sample lists about 88,000 clones; around 90% were seen once. This sample is drawn from a study of blood T cell repertoires in COVID-19. Germline lookup yields CDR1 SGHRS and CDR2 YFSETQ. The CDR3 contains 15 residues. V lost 4 bases, J lost 5 bases, and 15 bases lay in between. The sequencing sample was made of peripheral blood. This clonotype originated in a male donor with acute or convalescent COVID-19. V and J are TRBV5-1 and TRBJ2-2, with unresolved D. CDR3: CASSVDGALTGELFF. The CDR3 region has the DNA TGCGCCAGCAGCGTGGACGGTGCGCTGACCGGGGAGCTGTTTTTT.